Described below is a single TCR beta chain sequence and its context. The antigen remains undetermined. This sample is drawn from a study of regulatory T cells in long-lasting Graves disease. For the study at large: Graves' patients diagnosed newly had used antithyroid drugs under 3 months. Regarding the study as a whole: New patients shared fewer public clonotypes (over 900) than persistent patients did (around 2,900).

HTBI primers from iRepertoire and Arm-PCR of CDR3 regions yielded the TCR beta libraries. TCRdb re-called the multiplex PCR reads through MiXCR, storing one row per CDR3 protein. The sample holds about 360,000 distinct CDR3 sequences, 15% to 20% seen once. As to time point: newly diagnosed GD, antithyroid drugs for less than 3 months. After RNA was extracted from PBMCs, the TCR library was made from it. The data also belong to a second study, concerning T cells in Graves' hyperthyroidism and ophthalmopathy.

The receptor comes from a woman aged 18-35 years with Graves disease. Sample: peripheral blood mononuclear cells (PBMCs), taken at new diagnosis, from a patient treated with antithyroid drugs.

This CDR3 is CAWSVERNYGYTF. CDR3 in DNA: TGTGCCTGGAGTGTAGAGAGAAACTATGGCTACACCTTC. The chain joins TRBV30 to TRBJ1-2; D remains unclear. Germline CDR1 reads GTSNPN; CDR2 reads SVGIG (reference sequence). The CDR3 contains 13 residues. V was trimmed by 0 bases and J by 2 bases, leaving 7 bases between them.